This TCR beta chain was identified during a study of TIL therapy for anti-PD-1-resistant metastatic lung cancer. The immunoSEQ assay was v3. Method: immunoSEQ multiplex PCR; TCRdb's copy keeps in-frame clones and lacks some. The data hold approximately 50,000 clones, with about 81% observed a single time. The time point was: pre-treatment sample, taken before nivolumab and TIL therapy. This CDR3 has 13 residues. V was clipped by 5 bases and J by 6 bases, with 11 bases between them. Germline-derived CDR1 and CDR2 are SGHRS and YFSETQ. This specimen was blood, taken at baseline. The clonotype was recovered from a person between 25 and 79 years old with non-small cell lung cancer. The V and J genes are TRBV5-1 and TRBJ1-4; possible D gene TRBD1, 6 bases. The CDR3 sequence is CASRPWTDEKLFF. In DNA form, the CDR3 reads TGCGCCAGCAGGCCTTGGACAGATGAAAAACTGTTTTTT.